These 19 T cell receptor beta chains share one sample of origin, sequenced in a study of T cell responses to AZD1222 COVID-19 vaccine. TCRdb keeps only in-frame clones here, not all; method: immunoSEQ multiplex PCR. In the table there are about 140,000 clones, approximately 90% of which are singletons. The sequencing used peripheral blood, collected 28 days after the second AZD1222 dose. Receptors originate from an adult who received the AZD1222 COVID-19 vaccine.

J is TRBJ1-5 and V is TRBV6-6; 8 bases are a match to TRBD1. This CDR3 has 16 residues. Germline values: CDR1 MNHNY, CDR2 SVGAGI (reference sequence). The junction had 11 bases not matched to a gene; V was cut back by 6 bases and J by 4 bases. CDR3 sequence: CASSHQGAKENQPQHF. CDR3 bases: TGTGCCAGCAGCCACCAGGGGGCAAAAGAAAATCAGCCCCAGCATTTT.

J is TRBJ2-7 and V is TRBV7-2; 10 bases line up with TRBD2. CDR1 SGHTA and CDR2 FQGNSA come from the germline V gene. CDR3 size: 15 residues. Trimming at V came to 6 bases and at J to 6 bases, leaving 11 bases not matched to a gene. CDR3 residues: CASRSGGLAGVEQYF. The CDR3 nucleotides read TGTGCCAGCAGAAGCGGAGGGCTAGCGGGGGTCGAGCAGTACTTC.

This chain uses TRBV6-5 with TRBJ2-7; unclear D gene. The ends were cut back, 7 bases at V and 4 bases at J, with 17 bases in the middle. This CDR3 is built from 14 residues. Germline V CDR1 and CDR2: MNHEY, SVGAGI. In nucleotides, the CDR3 is TGTGCCAGCACTAAGCTGGTAGGGATGTACGAGCAGTACTTC. Translation: CASTKLVGMYEQYF.

There are a few counts of this clone. In DNA, the CDR3 is TGTGCCAGCAGCTTAGATACGACCACAGATACGCAGTATTTT. It is translated as CASSLDTTTDTQYF. This rearrangement joins TRBV7-3 to TRBJ2-3, with D unresolved. Per the germline V gene, CDR1 is SGHTA and CDR2 is FQGTGA. This CDR3 has 14 residues. Trimming shortened V by 2 bases and J by 2 bases, and 8 bases separated the two germline ends.

The rearrangement uses TRBV18 and TRBJ1-1, with D unclear. There are 15 residues in the CDR3. Germline loops: CDR1 KGHSH, CDR2 LQKENI. V was trimmed by 5 bases and J by 1 base, leaving 14 bases between them. CDR3: CASSSQTSENTEAFF. The DNA for the CDR3 is TGTGCCAGCTCATCCCAGACAAGTGAGAACACTGAAGCTTTCTTT.

This chain uses TRBV6-2 or TRBV6-3 with TRBJ2-7; TRBD2 agrees at 7 bases. Germline V CDR1 and CDR2: MNHEY, SVGEGT. V lost 2 bases, J lost 2 bases, and 12 bases stayed unmatched. This CDR3 comprises 17 residues. CDR3 bases: TGTGCCAGCAGTTACCTACCCTGGAGCGGGGCAGCCTACGAGCAGTACTTC. This gives the protein CASSYLPWSGAAYEQYF.

The chain is built from TRBV7-8 and TRBJ1-1; no firm D call. The germline V gene has CDR1 SGHVS and CDR2 FQNEAQ. The CDR3 length is 11 residues. Between the trimmed V and J ends, which lost 6 bases and 3 bases, there was a span of 5 bases. As DNA, the CDR3 is TGTGCCAGCAGATCTTACACTGAAGCTTTCTTT. Encoded protein: CASRSYTEAFF.

The sample holds one count of this clone. This sequence joins TRBV4-1 and TRBJ1-2; no clear D. The CDR3 contains 13 residues. Germline V gene lookup returns CDR1 MGHRA and CDR2 YSYEKL. The V and J ends lost 0 bases and 4 bases respectively, with 6 bases between them. The CDR3 loop is CASSQDKVYGYTF. DNA of the CDR3: TGCGCCAGCAGCCAAGATAAAGTCTATGGCTACACCTTC.

The rearrangement uses TRBV27 and TRBJ2-7, with unresolved D. The CDR3 contains 13 residues. V was pared by 0 bases and J by 0 bases, with 3 bases between. CDR1 and CDR2 from the germline V gene are MNHEY and SMNVEV (reference sequence). The CDR3 DNA sequence: TGTGCCAGCAGTTTATCCGGCTCCTACGAGCAGTACTTC. Amino acids: CASSLSGSYEQYF.

The V gene is TRBV29-1, the J gene TRBJ1-3; D unclear. CDR3 length equals 12 residues. V lost 6 bases and J lost 4, with 10 bases in between. Looked up from germline, CDR1 is SQVTM and CDR2 is ANQGSEA. CDR3 sequence: CSVGVGGNTIYF. The CDR3 bases are TGCAGCGTAGGCGTCGGGGGAAACACCATATATTTT.

The V call is TRBV11-1, the J call TRBJ1-1; 11 bases are a match to TRBD1. Trimming cost V 4 bases and J 1 base; bases outside gene matches: 5. This CDR3 contains 16 residues. CDR1 and CDR2 (germline): SGHAT, FQDESV (reference sequence). In DNA form, the CDR3 reads TGTGCCAGCAGCTCAGGGACAGGGGGAAGGAACACTGAAGCTTTCTTT. It specifies CASSSGTGGRNTEAFF.

The chain uses TRBV19 and TRBJ1-5, with D unclear. V was shortened by 3 bases and J by 9 bases, with 6 bases between the two germline ends. Germline V gives CDR1 LNHDA, CDR2 SQIVND (reference sequence). This CDR3 has 11 residues. The CDR3 sequence is CASSMRGPQHF. CDR3 sequence (DNA): TGTGCCAGTAGTATGCGGGGGCCCCAGCATTTT.

The CDR3 region is CASSPGNWDYGYTF. As DNA, the CDR3 is TGTGCCAGCTCACCGGGCAACTGGGACTATGGCTACACCTTC. The gene calls are TRBV18 and TRBJ1-2; D remains ambiguous. Trimming cost V 3 bases and J 3 bases, with 11 bases left between them. The germline V gene has CDR1 KGHSH and CDR2 LQKENI. The CDR3 sequence is 14 residues long.

The CDR3 region has the DNA TGTGCCAGCAGCTTTCGTCAAGAGACCCAGTACTTC. It translates to CASSFRQETQYF. V and J are TRBV7-2 and TRBJ2-5; D not resolved. The CDR3 consists of 12 residues. V shed 3 bases and J shed 2 bases, with 4 bases lying between them. Germline assignment: CDR1 SGHTA and CDR2 FQGNSA.

The chain combines TRBV6-6 with TRBJ1-6, with 8 bases lining up with TRBD1. This CDR3 region has 16 residues. After removal of 5 bases from V and 4 bases from J, the junction contained 7 bases not matched to a gene. The germline V gene encodes CDR1 MNHNY and CDR2 SVGAGI (reference sequence). The CDR3 DNA sequence: TGTGCCAGCAGTCCGACAGGGGAACTTTATAATTCACCCCTCCACTTT. Residues: CASSPTGELYNSPLHF.

The chain uses TRBV9 and TRBJ2-1, with 10 bases fitting TRBD2. CDR3 size: 19 residues. The germline V gene encodes CDR1 SGDLS and CDR2 YYNGEE. V trimming: 0 bases; J trimming: 0 bases; junction bases outside the gene matches: 9. The CDR3 DNA reads as TGTGCCAGCAGCGTAGAAGTTAGCGGGGGGCTGAGCTCCTACAATGAGCAGTTCTTC. This sequence encodes CASSVEVSGGLSSYNEQFF.

The rearrangement uses TRBV5-1 and TRBJ1-3; D gene unclear. V gave up 1 base and J gave up 3 bases, with 14 bases separating them. CDR3 length equals 16 residues. Germline CDR1 is SGHRS and CDR2 is YFSETQ. The CDR3 here is CASSLSSRQNGNTIYF. The CDR3 region has the DNA TGCGCCAGCAGCTTGTCAAGTCGGCAGAATGGAAACACCATATATTTT.

CDR3 coding DNA: TGCGCCAGCAGCTTGAGGCCGGCAGTCACCGGGGAGCTGTTTTTT. This gives the protein CASSLRPAVTGELFF. The J gene is TRBJ2-2, the V gene TRBV5-1; D is unclear. CDR1 and CDR2 from the germline V gene are SGHRS and YFSETQ. The CDR3 sequence is 15 residues long. Trimming left V 1 base short and J 4 bases short, with 11 bases between.

The gene calls are TRBV29-1 and TRBJ2-5, with TRBD2 matching over 10 bases. In germline, CDR1 is SQVTM, CDR2 ANQGSEA. The CDR3 runs to 12 residues. Losses at the gene ends were 7 bases for V and 3 bases for J; bases not matched to a gene: 2. CDR3: CSALAGEETQYF. CDR3 in DNA: TGCAGCGCCCTAGCGGGGGAAGAGACCCAGTACTTC.